Shown below are 20 T cell receptor beta chains from a single sample sequenced in a study of cytomegalovirus exposure and HLA in healthy donors. Clones were sequenced by immunoSEQ multiplex PCR, and TCRdb holds only the in-frame ones, with some missing. The table includes approximately 160,000 clones, about 90% detected once. What was sequenced was PBMCs. All receptors derive from a woman aged 18-29 years in good health and CMV-seropositive.

The V and J genes are TRBV23-1 and TRBJ2-2, with no clear D. TRBV23-1 is an open reading frame whose function is uncertain. Trimming stripped 0 bases from V and 2 bases from J, with 13 bases between. This CDR3 has 17 amino acids. The chain's CDR3 is CASSQSKVQLNTGELFF. CDR3 DNA: TGCGCCAGCAGTCAATCGAAAGTCCAGTTAAACACCGGGGAGCTGTTTTTT.

This chain links TRBV2 with TRBJ1-1; 9 bases map to TRBD1. V gave up 7 bases and J gave up 7 bases; unmatched junction bases: 13. Germline assignment: CDR1 SNHLY and CDR2 FYNNEI. The CDR3 length is 15 residues. The CDR3 loop reads CASTKDRGVQFEAFF. The CDR3 coding sequence is TGTGCCAGCACCAAGGACAGGGGAGTTCAGTTTGAAGCTTTCTTT.

J is TRBJ1-2 and V is TRBV5-1; 7 bases are a match to TRBD1. This CDR3 contains 16 residues. V shed 0 bases and J 2 bases; nucleotides not matched to a gene: 7. Germline V gene data show CDR1 as SGHRS and CDR2 as YFSETQ. The CDR3 nucleotides read TGCGCCAGCAGCTTGGCCGAAAACAGGGGCAACTATGGCTACACCTTC. It codes for CASSLAENRGNYGYTF.

The chain is built from TRBV27 and TRBJ2-7; 7 bases match TRBD2. The CDR3 spans 16 residues. The trim removed 1 base at V and 4 bases at J, leaving 10 bases unmatched. Looked up from germline, CDR1 is MNHEY and CDR2 is SMNVEV (reference sequence). The CDR3 DNA follows: TGTGCCAGCAGTTTATTTGGGGGAGGGCCTCTATACGAGCAGTACTTC. Translation: CASSLFGGGPLYEQYF.

The sample holds one count of this clone. The chain uses TRBV6-1 and TRBJ2-2; 7 nucleotides line up with TRBD1. Unmatched junction bases numbered 4, after V lost 6 bases and J lost 0 bases. Germline V gene lookup returns CDR1 MNHNS and CDR2 SASEGT. The CDR3 contains 15 residues. The CDR3 reads CASSPGTANTGELFF. CDR3 DNA sequence: TGTGCCAGCAGCCCCGGGACAGCGAACACCGGGGAGCTGTTTTTT.

The CDR3 nucleotides are TGTGCCAGTAGTATAGATCGTAGAGGGAGAGCGGATGGCTACACCTTC. Translated, it gives CASSIDRRGRADGYTF. The V gene is TRBV19, the J gene TRBJ1-2; no definite D call. Germline V gives CDR1 LNHDA, CDR2 SQIVND (reference sequence). The CDR3 covers 16 residues. V was clipped by 0 bases and J by 6 bases, with 17 bases between them.

The chain is built from TRBV6-6 and TRBJ2-5, with 8 bases aligning to TRBD1. The V gene end was trimmed by 2 bases and the J gene end by 4 bases; junction bases not matched to a gene: 9. The CDR3 is 16 amino acids. The germline V gene has CDR1 MNHNY and CDR2 SVGAGI (reference sequence). The CDR3: CASSYEFLGQAETQYF. The CDR3 nucleotides read TGTGCCAGCAGTTACGAATTCTTGGGACAGGCAGAGACCCAGTACTTC.

The V gene is TRBV9, the J gene TRBJ1-5; no clear D. CDR1 is SGDLS, CDR2 YYNGEE, per germline. V dropped 4 bases and J dropped 0 bases, with 17 bases sitting between them. This CDR3 comprises 17 residues. This CDR3 is CASSLGDGLYSNQPQHF. CDR3 DNA sequence: TGTGCCAGCAGCCTTGGAGACGGACTTTATAGCAATCAGCCCCAGCATTTT.

The rearrangement uses TRBV30 and TRBJ1-2, with D possibly being TRBD1 (5 bases). Germline CDR1 is GTSNPN and CDR2 is SVGIG (reference sequence). Trimming left V 3 bases short and J 4 bases short, with 9 bases between. The CDR3 spans 12 residues. CDR3 loop: CAWSDRAYGYTF. As DNA, the CDR3 is TGTGCCTGGAGCGACAGAGCCTATGGCTACACCTTC.

The CDR3: CASRGRGNTEAFF. The CDR3 region has the DNA TGTGCCAGCAGGGGCAGGGGAAACACTGAAGCTTTCTTT. This chain uses TRBV7-9 with TRBJ1-1; D is possibly TRBD1 (6 bases). Germline values: CDR1 SEHNR, CDR2 FQNEAQ (reference sequence). The V end was cut by 6 bases, the J end by 2 bases, with 10 bases between. The CDR3 extends over 13 amino acids.

This chain joins TRBV2 and TRBJ2-5; TRBD2 agrees at 7 bases. The CDR3 extends over 14 amino acids. CDR1 is SNHLY and CDR2 is FYNNEI in the germline V gene. Trimming removed 6 bases from V and 1 base from J; junction bases left unmatched: 5. CDR3 nucleotides: TGTGCCAGCAGCGCGGGGGTTTTCCAAGAGACCCAGTACTTC. Amino acid sequence: CASSAGVFQETQYF. Combining the CDR3 with reference TRBV2 and TRBJ2-5 gives the whole variable domain EPEVTQTPSHQVTQMGQEVILRCVPISNHLYFYWYRQILGQKVEFLVSFYNNEISEKSEIFDDQFSVERPDGSNFTLKIRSTKLEDSAMYFCASSAGVFQETQYFGPGTRLLVL.

The rearrangement joins TRBV18 to TRBJ1-2, with TRBD1 matching over 9 bases. The CDR3 length is 16 residues. Germline V lookup: CDR1 KGHSH, CDR2 LQKENI. J gave up 5 bases and V 4 bases, and 11 bases lay outside the gene matches. CDR3 DNA: TGTGCCAGCTCACTCGTCCGGGACAGGGCAGAATATGGCTACACCTTC. Encoded protein: CASSLVRDRAEYGYTF.

J is TRBJ2-7 and V is TRBV7-2; D remains unclear. Germline V lookup: CDR1 SGHTA, CDR2 FQGNSA. This CDR3 region has 13 residues. The V and J ends lost 1 base and 4 bases respectively, with 8 bases between them. Here the CDR3 DNA reads TGTGCCAGCAGCTTAGGCACTATGTACGAGCAGTACTTC. Translation gives CASSLGTMYEQYF.

The rearrangement uses TRBV28 and TRBJ2-1; 8 positions agree with TRBD2. V lost 3 bases to trimming and J lost 8 bases; unmatched junction nucleotides: 12. The CDR3 loop spans 16 amino acids. Germline V gives CDR1 MDHEN, CDR2 SYDVKM. The CDR3 is CASSFLTSGSRYEQFF. CDR3 bases: TGTGCCAGCAGTTTTCTAACCAGCGGGAGTAGGTATGAGCAGTTCTTC.

V usage is TRBV2 and J usage is TRBJ1-1; D not resolved. V lost 7 bases, J lost 4 bases, and 16 bases lay in between. CDR1 is SNHLY and CDR2 is FYNNEI in the germline V gene. This CDR3 spans 14 amino acids. The CDR3 DNA sequence: TGTGCCAGCACCCACCGGGAGTGGGGCACTGAAGCTTTCTTT. This sequence encodes CASTHREWGTEAFF. The full variable domain, its missing parts supplied by reference TRBV2 and TRBJ1-1, is EPEVTQTPSHQVTQMGQEVILRCVPISNHLYFYWYRQILGQKVEFLVSFYNNEISEKSEIFDDQFSVERPDGSNFTLKIRSTKLEDSAMYFCASTHREWGTEAFFGQGTRLTVV.

This clone appeared once. Here the CDR3 DNA reads TGCGCCAGCAGCTTGGTAGCTAGCGGGAGTGGAGATACGCAGTATTTT. Amino acid sequence: CASSLVASGSGDTQYF. The chain employs TRBV5-1 and TRBJ2-3, with 10 bases aligning to TRBD2. CDR3 length equals 16 residues. Germline V lookup: CDR1 SGHRS, CDR2 YFSETQ. Unmatched junction bases numbered 6, after V lost 0 bases and J lost 5 bases. Full variable domain (remainder filled in from reference TRBV5-1 and TRBJ2-3): KAGVTQTPRYLIKTRGQQVTLSCSPISGHRSVSWYQQTPGQGLQFLFEYFSETQRNKGNFPGRFSGRQFSNSRSEMNVSTLELGDSALYLCASSLVASGSGDTQYFGPGTRLTVL.

The rearrangement joins TRBV6-4 to TRBJ2-3; 12 positions agree with TRBD2. The germline V gene has CDR1 MRHNA and CDR2 SNTAGT. J gave up 4 bases and V 6 bases, and 5 bases lay outside the gene matches. This CDR3 region has 15 residues. CDR3 region: CASRASGGASDTQYF. Here the CDR3 DNA reads TGTGCCAGCAGGGCTAGCGGGGGGGCATCAGATACGCAGTATTTT.

This CDR3 is CASSLSGSYNEQFF. The CDR3 DNA follows: TGCGCCAGCAGCTTGTCGGGTTCCTACAATGAGCAGTTCTTC. The V and J genes are TRBV5-1 and TRBJ2-1; D is undetermined. Germline CDR1 SGHRS, CDR2 YFSETQ. The CDR3 has 14 residues. V shed 1 base and J shed 1 base, with 6 bases lying between them.

This clone has a single count. The chain carries TRBV18 and TRBJ2-2; 7 bases fit TRBD2. The germline gives CDR1 KGHSH, CDR2 LQKENI. This CDR3 spans 16 amino acids. Losses at the gene ends were 3 bases for V and 1 base for J; bases not matched to a gene: 5. CDR3 residues: CASSPDPGGNTGELFF. The CDR3 DNA reads TGTGCCAGCTCACCGGATCCGGGGGGGAACACCGGGGAGCTGTTTTTT.

The chain carries TRBV5-1 and TRBJ1-4; possible D gene TRBD1, 6 bases. CDR1 and CDR2 from the germline V gene are SGHRS and YFSETQ. The V and J ends lost 3 bases and 0 bases respectively, with 12 bases between them. This CDR3 is built from 16 residues. The CDR3 is CASSWGTSSTNEKLFF. CDR3 DNA: TGCGCCAGCAGCTGGGGGACATCTTCAACTAATGAAAAACTGTTTTTT.